The 30 T cell receptor beta chains given below trace back to one sample, sequenced in a study of blood T cell repertoires in COVID-19. Sequenced by immunoSEQ multiplex PCR; TCRdb stores in-frame clones only, minus some. The data show around 170,000 clones, about 88% seen once. Sequencing was performed on peripheral blood. The receptors come from a man aged 18-30 years who had recovered from COVID-19.

CDR3 protein: CASRERGRVAFF. In DNA form, the CDR3 reads TGTGCCAGCAGGGAGAGGGGGCGAGTAGCTTTCTTT. The V gene is TRBV12-3 or TRBV12-4, the J gene TRBJ1-1; TRBD1 matches 7 bases. The CDR3 runs to 12 residues. V trimming: 6 bases; J trimming: 10 bases; junction bases outside the gene matches: 8.

The chain uses TRBV4-1 and TRBJ2-7; 14 bases align to TRBD2. J was trimmed by 2 bases and V by 4 bases; bases with no gene match: 16. From germline, CDR1 is MGHRA and CDR2 YSYEKL. There are 20 residues in the CDR3. CDR3 nucleotides: TGCGCCAGCAGCCTTTTCTCGGGACTAGCGGGAGCAGCCCATCCCTACGAGCAGTACTTC. It encodes CASSLFSGLAGAAHPYEQYF.

The V call is TRBV24-1, the J call TRBJ2-5; 9 nucleotides match TRBD2. The CDR3 covers 16 residues. CDR1 is KGHDR and CDR2 is SFDVKD in the germline V gene. J was trimmed by 5 bases and V by 3 bases; bases with no gene match: 9. DNA for the CDR3: TGTGCCACCAGTGATCCGACTAGCGGAAAGGGGGAGACCCAGTACTTC. Translating gives CATSDPTSGKGETQYF.

This chain uses TRBV24-1 with TRBJ2-2; a weak D match, TRBD2 (7 bases). Germline lookup yields CDR1 KGHDR and CDR2 SFDVKD. CDR3 length: 14 residues. The V end lost 9 bases, the J end lost 2 bases, and 12 bases lay between the germline ends. CDR3 in DNA: TGTGCCACCTGGGGGGGGCTTAACACCGGGGAGCTGTTTTTT. Encoded protein: CATWGGLNTGELFF.

This clone was seen just once. The chain couples TRBV24-1 to TRBJ2-3; TRBD2 might be the D (5 bases). CDR3 length equals 14 residues. Germline lookup yields CDR1 KGHDR and CDR2 SFDVKD. V was shortened by 4 bases and J by 3 bases, with 10 bases between the two germline ends. This CDR3 reads CATSEEGRTDTQYF. CDR3 bases: TGTGCCACCAGTGAGGAAGGGAGAACAGATACGCAGTATTTT.

The chain links TRBV6-1 to TRBJ2-7, with 7 bases lining up with TRBD1. CDR3 size: 14 residues. The V gene end was trimmed by 2 bases and the J gene end by 5 bases; junction bases not matched to a gene: 6. Germline V gene sequence: CDR1 MNHNS, CDR2 SASEGT. This CDR3 is CASSESSRGHEQYF. The CDR3 DNA follows: TGTGCCAGCAGTGAATCTTCGAGGGGGCACGAGCAGTACTTC.

CDR3 nucleotides: TGTGCCAGCAGCCCGGGGACAGGGGGCGACTATGGCTACACCTTC. Translating gives CASSPGTGGDYGYTF. This rearrangement joins TRBV7-9 to TRBJ1-2, with TRBD1 matching over 12 bases. This CDR3 spans 15 amino acids. From germline, CDR1 is SEHNR and CDR2 FQNEAQ (reference sequence). After removal of 5 bases from V and 3 bases from J, the junction contained 4 bases not matched to a gene.

The table lists this clone with a count of one. This sample includes further DNA sequences coding for the same CDR3. The chain is built from TRBV2 and TRBJ2-1; D is uncertain. Germline CDR1 SNHLY, CDR2 FYNNEI. This CDR3 has 12 residues. V was pared by 5 bases and J by 4 bases, with 6 bases between. CDR3 region: CASSTVYNEQFF. In DNA form, the CDR3 reads TGTGCCAGCAGTACAGTGTACAATGAGCAGTTCTTC.

This clone was seen once. V gene TRBV6-5 combines with J gene TRBJ1-5; D not resolved. The CDR3 covers 14 residues. With 7 bases removed from V and 7 bases from J, the gap between germline ends came to 17 bases. Looked up from germline, CDR1 is MNHEY and CDR2 is SVGAGI. The CDR3 loop reads CASNLERDRQPQHF. As DNA, the CDR3 is TGTGCCAGCAACCTAGAGAGGGATCGACAGCCCCAGCATTTT.

The chain recombines TRBV2 with TRBJ1-5, with 7 bases identical to TRBD1. Germline V gene sequence: CDR1 SNHLY, CDR2 FYNNEI. V lost 8 bases and J lost 3; bases outside the gene matches: 1. The CDR3 is 12 amino acids. As DNA, the CDR3 is TGTGCCAGCGGGACAGACAATCAGCCCCAGCATTTT. Translated, it gives CASGTDNQPQHF.

The chain is built from TRBV19 and TRBJ2-5; 9 bases map to TRBD2. V shed 5 bases, J shed 2 bases, and the junction held 3 bases outside the gene matches. CDR3 length: 14 amino acids. CDR1 is LNHDA, CDR2 SQIVND, per germline (reference sequence). CDR3 loop: CASSVLAGQETQYF. As DNA, the CDR3 is TGTGCCAGTAGTGTGCTAGCGGGGCAAGAGACCCAGTACTTC. Based on the CDR3 plus reference TRBV19 and TRBJ2-5, the full variable domain is DGGITQSPKYLFRKEGQNVTLSCEQNLNHDAMYWYRQDPGQGLRLIYYSQIVNDFQKGDIAEGYSVSREKKESFPLTVTSAQKNPTAFYLCASSVLAGQETQYFGPGTRLLVL.

V usage is TRBV7-6 and J usage is TRBJ2-1; the D gene is possibly TRBD2 (6 bases). CDR3 length: 14 residues. The V end lost 4 bases, the J end lost 1 base, and 8 bases lay between the germline ends. Germline V gene data show CDR1 as SGHVS and CDR2 as FNYEAQ. The CDR3 region is CASSSGVSYNEQFF. Here the CDR3 DNA reads TGTGCCAGCAGCTCGGGGGTGTCCTACAATGAGCAGTTCTTC.

The chain combines TRBV5-6 with TRBJ1-2; D is perhaps TRBD1 (5 bases). This CDR3 contains 13 residues. Trimming took off 4 bases at V and 5 bases at J, with 12 bases between the two ends. CDR1 SGHDT and CDR2 YYEEEE come from the germline V gene. CDR3: CASSPGFPYGYTF. The CDR3 DNA sequence: TGTGCCAGCAGCCCAGGGTTTCCGTATGGCTACACCTTC.

V usage is TRBV28 and J usage is TRBJ1-4; D unclear. Germline CDR1 is MDHEN and CDR2 is SYDVKM. V dropped 2 bases and J dropped 0 bases, with 4 bases sitting between them. This CDR3 comprises 14 residues. This CDR3 is CASSLQTTNEKLFF. Written as DNA, the CDR3 is TGTGCCAGCAGTTTACAGACAACTAATGAAAAACTGTTTTTT.

This clone was seen once. V and J are TRBV3-1 (or the pseudogene TRBV3-2) and TRBJ1-3; TRBD1 aligns across 7 bases. V shed 4 bases, J shed 0 bases, and the junction held 6 bases outside the gene matches. Germline V gene sequence: CDR1 LGHDT, CDR2 YNNKEL (reference sequence). The CDR3 consists of 16 residues. CDR3 loop: CASSLGQASSGNTIYF. CDR3 nucleotide sequence: TGTGCCAGCAGCCTCGGACAGGCAAGCTCTGGAAACACCATATATTTT.

The gene calls are TRBV18 and TRBJ2-7, with D maybe TRBD1 (6 bases). Trimming cost V 6 bases and J 7 bases, with 16 bases left between them. Germline V gene lookup returns CDR1 KGHSH and CDR2 LQKENI. This CDR3 comprises 13 residues. Here the CDR3 DNA reads TGTGCCAGCTCTCCTTACAGGGATCGGGAGCAGTACTTC. Translation: CASSPYRDREQYF. Supplemented by reference TRBV18 and TRBJ2-7, the full variable domain reads NAGVMQNPRHLVRRRGQEARLRCSPMKGHSHVYWYRQLPEEGLKFMVYLQKENIIDESGMPKERFSAEFPKEGPSILRIQQVVRGDSAAYFCASSPYRDREQYFGPGTRLTVT.

The genes are TRBV3-1 (or the pseudogene TRBV3-2) and TRBJ1-2; D might be TRBD1 (6 bases). Germline V gives CDR1 LGHDT, CDR2 YNNKEL (reference sequence). This CDR3 contains 14 residues. The ends were cut back, 5 bases at V and 4 bases at J, with 14 bases in the middle. CDR3 bases: TGTGCCAGCAGCACCAGGGGTCGGTTCTATGGCTACACCTTC. It translates to CASSTRGRFYGYTF.

The chain recombines TRBV6-1 with TRBJ1-2; 9 bases map to TRBD1. The germline CDR1 and CDR2 sequences are MNHNS and SASEGT. Trimming took 3 bases from V and 8 from J; bases not matched to a gene: 13. The CDR3 contains 16 residues. The CDR3 reads CASSDALGTGFRGYTF. CDR3 sequence (DNA): TGTGCCAGCAGTGATGCACTCGGGACAGGGTTCCGCGGCTACACCTTC.

The chain combines TRBV3-1 (or the pseudogene TRBV3-2) with TRBJ2-1; D perhaps matches TRBD2 (5 bases). CDR1 is LGHDT and CDR2 is YNNKEL in the germline V gene (reference sequence). V was pared by 6 bases and J by 6 bases, with 15 bases between. There are 14 residues in the CDR3. In DNA form, the CDR3 reads TGTGCCAGCAGTTCCTGGGGAGCAAGCAATGAGCAGTTCTTC. Its protein product is CASSSWGASNEQFF.

The chain recombines TRBV4-3 with TRBJ2-5; possibly TRBD2 for D (5 bases). This CDR3 is 15 amino acids long. Germline V gene lookup returns CDR1 LGHNA and CDR2 YSLEER. Trimming stripped 4 bases from V and 2 bases from J, with 14 bases between. The CDR3 sequence is CASSPSAGFQETQYF. Written as DNA, the CDR3 is TGCGCCAGCAGCCCATCCGCGGGTTTTCAAGAGACCCAGTACTTC.

V usage is TRBV4-3 and J usage is TRBJ2-6; D is undetermined. This CDR3 comprises 16 residues. Germline CDR1 and CDR2: LGHNA and YSLEER. V shed 0 bases and J shed 3 bases, with 9 bases lying between them. The CDR3 here is CASSQDPSGGANVLTF. CDR3 nucleotides: TGCGCCAGCAGCCAAGATCCCTCGGGTGGGGCCAACGTCCTGACTTTC.

This chain connects TRBV5-8 to TRBJ2-7; possibly TRBD1 for D (6 bases). Germline CDR1 and CDR2: SGHTS and YDEGEE. Trimming removed 8 bases from V and 0 bases from J, with 9 bases in between. The CDR3 is 12 residues long. The CDR3 bases are TGTGCCAGTCAGGGGAGCTCCTACGAGCAGTACTTC. Translation gives CASQGSSYEQYF. The whole variable domain, remainder taken from reference TRBV5-8 and TRBJ2-7, is EAGVTQSPTHLIKTRGQQATLRCSPISGHTSVYWYQQALGLGLQFLLWYDEGEERNRGNFPPRFSGRQFPNYSSELNVNALELEDSALYLCASQGSSYEQYFGPGTRLTVT.

The genes are TRBV27 and TRBJ2-3; unclear D gene. Trimming removed 2 bases at V and 0 bases at J, with 6 bases between. Looked up from germline, CDR1 is MNHEY and CDR2 is SMNVEV (reference sequence). This CDR3 has 14 residues. The DNA of the CDR3 is TGTGCCAGCAGTTTAGGGCCTAGCACAGATACGCAGTATTTT. This sequence encodes CASSLGPSTDTQYF.

The rearrangement links TRBV5-1 to TRBJ2-7, with 7 bases aligning to TRBD2. Germline CDR1 SGHRS, CDR2 YFSETQ. With V trimmed by 4 bases and J by 7 bases, 17 bases remained unmatched. This CDR3 contains 16 residues. The CDR3 DNA follows: TGCGCCAGCAGCCTAGACCGGGGGAGGGCCCAACGGGAGCAGTACTTC. It translates to CASSLDRGRAQREQYF. The whole variable domain, remainder taken from reference TRBV5-1 and TRBJ2-7, is KAGVTQTPRYLIKTRGQQVTLSCSPISGHRSVSWYQQTPGQGLQFLFEYFSETQRNKGNFPGRFSGRQFSNSRSEMNVSTLELGDSALYLCASSLDRGRAQREQYFGPGTRLTVT.

The V call is TRBV7-2, the J call TRBJ2-3; D not resolved. Germline assignment: CDR1 SGHTA and CDR2 FQGNSA. Trimming cost V 1 base and J 4 bases, with 9 bases left between them. The length of the CDR3 is 14 residues. The chain's CDR3 is CASSLDRVADTQYF. The CDR3 nucleotides are TGTGCCAGCAGCTTAGATCGGGTGGCAGATACGCAGTATTTT.

V usage is TRBV27 and J usage is TRBJ2-7; 9 bases agree with TRBD2. CDR3 length: 14 residues. Per the germline V gene, CDR1 is MNHEY and CDR2 is SMNVEV (reference sequence). With V trimmed by 3 bases and J by 1 base, 1 base remained unmatched. CDR3 residues: CASSFAGGSYEQYF. The CDR3, as DNA: TGTGCCAGCAGTTTCGCGGGAGGGTCCTACGAGCAGTACTTC.

The CDR3 sequence is CASNAEDEAFF. CDR3 sequence (DNA): TGTGCCAGCAATGCGGAAGATGAAGCTTTCTTT. The chain links TRBV28 to TRBJ1-1; unclear D gene. Trimming cost V 7 bases and J 7 bases, with 10 bases left between them. CDR1 is MDHEN, CDR2 SYDVKM, per germline. This CDR3 is built from 11 residues.

V and J are TRBV9 and TRBJ1-5, with TRBD1 matching 7 bases. This CDR3 region has 15 residues. With V trimmed by 0 bases and J by 2 bases, 2 bases remained unmatched. CDR1 and CDR2 from the germline V gene are SGDLS and YYNGEE. CDR3 region: CASSVDGQGNQPQHF. DNA for the CDR3: TGTGCCAGCAGCGTAGACGGACAGGGCAATCAGCCCCAGCATTTT.

The chain couples TRBV6-4 to TRBJ2-1; TRBD1 is a possible D gene (6 bases). Per the germline V gene, CDR1 is MRHNA and CDR2 is SNTAGT. Trimming took 0 bases from V and 8 from J, leaving 14 bases between them. This CDR3 comprises 15 residues. The CDR3 loop is CASSDSTGSGDEQFF. The CDR3 DNA is TGTGCCAGCAGTGACTCAACAGGGAGTGGCGATGAGCAGTTCTTC.

V usage is TRBV27 and J usage is TRBJ1-5, with D hard to call. This CDR3 comprises 15 residues. Germline CDR1 and CDR2: MNHEY and SMNVEV (reference sequence). The V end lost 1 base, the J end lost 3 bases, and 10 bases lay between the germline ends. CDR3: CASSLFGPINQPQHF. The CDR3 nucleotides are TGTGCCAGCAGTTTATTTGGGCCGATCAATCAGCCCCAGCATTTT.